Listed here are 28 T cell receptor beta chains from one sample, sequenced in a study of blood T cell repertoires in COVID-19. Profiled with immunoSEQ multiplex PCR; TCRdb holds only in-frame clones, not every one. The data contain about 160,000 clones, about 81% of them seen just once; the ten biggest clones take up roughly a tenth. The sample was peripheral blood. All receptors come from a human donor in a cohort sampled during active COVID-19.

Here the CDR3 reads CASSVRPGEKLFF. In DNA, the CDR3 is TGTGCCAGCAGTGTTAGGCCGGGGGAAAAACTGTTTTTT. This rearrangement joins TRBV2 to TRBJ1-4; D unresolved. The V gene's germline CDR1 is SNHLY and CDR2 FYNNEI. The CDR3 contains 13 residues. Trimming stripped 4 bases from V and 8 bases from J, with 11 bases between.

The chain uses TRBV9 and TRBJ1-6; the match to TRBD1 covers 10 bases. Germline V gene sequence: CDR1 SGDLS, CDR2 YYNGEE. The CDR3 is made up of 16 amino acids. The trim removed 3 bases at V and 5 bases at J, leaving 5 bases unmatched. The CDR3 is CASSGIGTGDNSPLHF. The CDR3 DNA reads TGTGCCAGCAGCGGTATCGGGACAGGGGATAATTCACCCCTCCACTTT. Using reference TRBV9 and TRBJ1-6 for the parts outside the CDR3, the full variable domain is DSGVTQTPKHLITATGQRVTLRCSPRSGDLSVYWYQQSLDQGLQFLIQYYNGEERAKGNILERFSAQQFPDLHSELNLSSLELGDSALYFCASSGIGTGDNSPLHFGNGTRLTVT.

This chain uses TRBV19 with TRBJ1-3, with 7 positions matching TRBD1. V shed 5 bases, J shed 2 bases, and the junction held 3 bases outside the gene matches. Germline assignment: CDR1 LNHDA and CDR2 SQIVND (reference sequence). This CDR3 comprises 14 residues. This CDR3 reads CASSSTGAGNTIYF. CDR3 coding DNA: TGTGCCAGTAGTTCCACAGGGGCTGGAAACACCATATATTTT.

This chain links TRBV30 with TRBJ1-3; unclear D gene. Germline CDR1 is GTSNPN and CDR2 is SVGIG (reference sequence). CDR3 size: 15 residues. V was trimmed by 1 base and J by 3 bases, leaving 13 bases between them. Here the CDR3 reads CAWSEIAFSGNTIYF. CDR3 nucleotides: TGTGCCTGGAGTGAGATCGCCTTTAGTGGAAACACCATATATTTT.

The chain uses TRBV30 and TRBJ1-2; 8 bases match TRBD1. The CDR3 contains 14 residues. The ends lost 3 bases at V and 4 bases at J; junction bases unmatched: 7. In germline, CDR1 is GTSNPN, CDR2 SVGIG (reference sequence). As DNA, the CDR3 is TGTGCCTGGAGGACGACAGGGGATGGCTATGGCTACACCTTC. Translation gives CAWRTTGDGYGYTF.

This clone has only a few counts. The chain couples TRBV19 to TRBJ2-2; 8 nucleotides line up with TRBD1. The CDR3 runs to 17 residues. CDR1 is LNHDA and CDR2 is SQIVND in the germline V gene (reference sequence). Trimming cost V 3 bases and J 5 bases; bases outside gene matches: 11. This chain's CDR3 is CASSMNPQGARTGELFF. The CDR3 coding sequence is TGTGCCAGTAGTATGAACCCCCAGGGGGCTCGGACCGGGGAGCTGTTTTTT. The full variable domain, rest sourced from reference TRBV19 and TRBJ2-2, is DGGITQSPKYLFRKEGQNVTLSCEQNLNHDAMYWYRQDPGQGLRLIYYSQIVNDFQKGDIAEGYSVSREKKESFPLTVTSAQKNPTAFYLCASSMNPQGARTGELFFGEGSRLTVL.

The chain recombines TRBV15 with TRBJ1-1; 7 bases are shared with TRBD1. The V gene end was trimmed by 2 bases and the J gene end by 6 bases; junction bases not matched to a gene: 3. In germline, CDR1 is LNHNV, CDR2 YYDKDF (reference sequence). This CDR3 spans 13 amino acids. The CDR3 loop reads CATSRPTGPEAFF. Here the CDR3 DNA reads TGTGCCACCAGCAGACCGACAGGGCCTGAAGCTTTCTTT.

This clone was observed a single time. The CDR3 sequence is CASSLSPGKTQYF. The CDR3 DNA reads TGTGCCAGCAGTTTATCGCCAGGGAAGACCCAGTACTTC. This chain uses TRBV27 with TRBJ2-5; TRBD1 is a possible D gene (5 bases). Trimming removed 0 bases at V and 6 bases at J, with 8 bases between. Looked up from germline, CDR1 is MNHEY and CDR2 is SMNVEV (reference sequence). The length of the CDR3 is 13 residues.

The CDR3 protein is CASSQRGIDWTLGTEAFF. The CDR3 DNA reads TGTGCCAGCAGCCAAAGGGGGATAGACTGGACCCTGGGCACTGAAGCTTTCTTT. The chain employs TRBV3-1 (or the pseudogene TRBV3-2) and TRBJ1-1; TRBD1 is a possible D gene (6 bases). The V end lost 2 bases, the J end lost 4 bases, and 23 bases lay between the germline ends. This CDR3 region has 18 residues. From germline, CDR1 is LGHDT and CDR2 YNNKEL (reference sequence).

Of note for this clone: The same CDR3 also results from other DNA sequences found in this sample. This chain uses TRBV9 with TRBJ1-2; 8 bases match TRBD1. Per the germline V gene, CDR1 is SGDLS and CDR2 is YYNGEE. The CDR3 sequence is 14 residues long. The V and J ends lost 2 bases and 6 bases, in that order; junction bases with no gene match: 6. CDR3 amino acids: CASSVQQGADGYTF. CDR3 in DNA: TGTGCCAGCAGCGTGCAGCAGGGGGCGGATGGCTACACCTTC.

The genes are TRBV7-9 and TRBJ2-7; TRBD2 matches 7 bases. The CDR3 covers 14 residues. The junction had 9 bases not matched to a gene; V was cut back by 6 bases and J by 4 bases. Germline CDR1 and CDR2: SEHNR and FQNEAQ (reference sequence). The CDR3 nucleotides are TGTGCCAGCAGTAGAGAGGCGGGGGAGTACGAGCAGTACTTC. Translating it yields CASSREAGEYEQYF.

V is TRBV25-1 and J is TRBJ1-2, with D hard to call. CDR1 and CDR2 from the germline V gene are MGHDK and SYGVNS. The CDR3 contains 12 residues. Trimming removed 6 bases from V and 8 bases from J, with 13 bases in between. The CDR3 nucleotides read TGTGCCAGCAGCCCTTCAAACGGGGGCTACACCTTC. Amino acid sequence: CASSPSNGGYTF.

This clone was observed a handful of times. The chain is built from TRBV6-5 and TRBJ2-1, with D unclear. CDR3 size: 16 residues. Trimming shortened V by 4 bases and J by 0 bases, and 13 bases separated the two germline ends. Germline V gene lookup returns CDR1 MNHEY and CDR2 SVGAGI. CDR3 DNA: TGTGCCAGCAGTTCCCCGGGTGGTCACTCCTACAATGAGCAGTTCTTC. Its protein is CASSSPGGHSYNEQFF.

The chain links TRBV7-2 to TRBJ2-7; 7 positions agree with TRBD1. The germline CDR1 and CDR2 sequences are SGHTA and FQGNSA. Trimming cost V 6 bases and J 2 bases; bases outside gene matches: 10. The CDR3 spans 15 residues. CDR3 coding DNA: TGTGCCAGCAGTCAATCCGGGACAGAGACCTACGAGCAGTACTTC. This encodes CASSQSGTETYEQYF.

J is TRBJ2-3 and V is TRBV30, with 11 bases that match TRBD2. Trimming at V came to 0 bases and at J to 5 bases, leaving 7 bases not matched to a gene. The CDR3 contains 16 residues. Per germline, CDR1 GTSNPN and CDR2 SVGIG (reference sequence). CDR3 loop: CAWSVGLAGGGDTQYF. DNA for the CDR3: TGTGCCTGGAGTGTAGGCCTAGCGGGAGGCGGAGATACGCAGTATTTT.

The chain joins TRBV11-1 to TRBJ2-3, with D possibly being TRBD2 (6 bases). This CDR3 has 15 amino acids. CDR1 is SGHAT and CDR2 is FQDESV in the germline V gene (reference sequence). Trimming left V 0 bases short and J 4 bases short, with 11 bases between. CDR3 region: CASSLAPGSADTQYF. The CDR3 DNA reads TGTGCCAGCAGCTTAGCGCCCGGGAGTGCAGATACGCAGTATTTT. Full variable domain (rest looked up from reference TRBV11-1 and TRBJ2-3): EAEVAQSPRYKITEKSQAVAFWCDPISGHATLYWYRQILGQGPELLVQFQDESVVDDSQLPKDRFSAERLKGVDSTLKIQPAELGDSAMYLCASSLAPGSADTQYFGPGTRLTVL.

This chain connects TRBV28 to TRBJ2-5; 7 nucleotides align to TRBD1. CDR3 length: 14 residues. V shed 2 bases and J 5 bases; nucleotides not matched to a gene: 5. Germline V lookup: CDR1 MDHEN, CDR2 SYDVKM. CDR3 protein: CASSLPGTDETQYF. Written as DNA, the CDR3 is TGTGCCAGCAGTTTACCCGGGACAGATGAGACCCAGTACTTC.

This chain links TRBV28 with TRBJ2-1, with TRBD2 matching 9 bases. The V gene's germline CDR1 is MDHEN and CDR2 SYDVKM. After removal of 2 bases from V and 12 bases from J, the junction contained 11 bases not matched to a gene. This CDR3 region has 15 residues. DNA for the CDR3: TGTGCCAGCAGTTTAGAGCGGGGGGTCCCAAGCTCGCAGTTCTTC. Protein: CASSLERGVPSSQFF. Combining the CDR3 with reference TRBV28 and TRBJ2-1 gives the whole variable domain DVKVTQSSRYLVKRTGEKVFLECVQDMDHENMFWYRQDPGLGLRLIYFSYDVKMKEKGDIPEGYSVSREKKERFSLILESASTNQTSMYLCASSLERGVPSSQFFGPGTRLTVL.

The chain employs TRBV14 and TRBJ1-2; D is ambiguous. V lost 3 bases, J lost 0 bases, and 8 bases lay in between. Looked up from germline, CDR1 is SGHDN and CDR2 is FVKESK. CDR3 length equals 14 residues. CDR3 sequence reads: CASSHPGTNYGYTF. The CDR3, as DNA: TGTGCCAGCAGCCATCCGGGAACTAACTATGGCTACACCTTC.

The rearrangement links TRBV5-1 to TRBJ2-1, with 8 bases fitting TRBD1. This CDR3 is 15 amino acids long. In germline, CDR1 is SGHRS, CDR2 YFSETQ. J gave up 8 bases and V 2 bases, and 9 bases lay outside the gene matches. The CDR3 spells CASSFHRGVWDEQFF. The CDR3 DNA sequence: TGCGCCAGCAGCTTCCACAGGGGGGTTTGGGATGAGCAGTTCTTC.

In this sample, this clone turned up a few times. The chain couples TRBV25-1 to TRBJ1-6; TRBD1 matches at 7 bases. Germline V gene lookup returns CDR1 MGHDK and CDR2 SYGVNS. Unmatched junction bases numbered 2, after V lost 8 bases and J lost 7 bases. This CDR3 region has 12 residues. CDR3 residues: CASQGDNSPLHF. The CDR3 nucleotides are TGTGCCAGCCAGGGGGACAATTCACCCCTCCACTTT.

The J gene is TRBJ2-7, the V gene TRBV9; 7 positions agree with TRBD2. The J segment lost 6 bases and the V segment lost 0 bases, leaving 9 bases of the junction unmatched. Germline-derived CDR1 and CDR2 are SGDLS and YYNGEE. The CDR3 runs 15 residues. The CDR3 is CASSVGGGTRPEQYF. CDR3 DNA sequence: TGTGCCAGCAGCGTAGGGGGAGGGACCCGCCCCGAGCAGTACTTC.

V is TRBV4-3 and J is TRBJ1-1; TRBD1 is a possible D gene (6 bases). V lost 1 base and J 5 bases, leaving 29 bases between the germline ends. This CDR3 is 20 amino acids long. Germline V gives CDR1 LGHNA, CDR2 YSLEER. CDR3 loop: CASSQVQAEEGGEFGTEAFF. The CDR3 coding sequence is TGCGCCAGCAGCCAAGTGCAGGCCGAGGAAGGGGGAGAGTTTGGGACTGAAGCTTTCTTT.

This chain connects TRBV27 to TRBJ2-1; a possible D gene is TRBD1 (6 bases). CDR3 length: 13 residues. Germline CDR1 is MNHEY and CDR2 is SMNVEV (reference sequence). The V end lost 4 bases, the J end lost 11 bases, and 15 bases lay between the germline ends. In nucleotides, the CDR3 is TGTGCCAGCAGTTCGATAGGACAGCCGAAGCAGTTCTTC. Its protein is CASSSIGQPKQFF.

This clone was seen just once. The chain carries TRBV2 and TRBJ1-2, with D possibly being TRBD1 (6 bases). The V gene lost 6 bases and the J gene lost 7 bases, with 12 bases spanning the gap. Germline V lookup: CDR1 SNHLY, CDR2 FYNNEI. The CDR3 is 12 residues long. In nucleotides, the CDR3 is TGTGCCAGCAGCCCAGGGGCTAGTGGCTACACCTTC. Its translation is CASSPGASGYTF.

This clone came up once. The rearrangement links TRBV19 to TRBJ1-4, with TRBD1 identical over 7 bases. Trimming took 7 bases from V and 3 from J; bases not matched to a gene: 5. Per germline, CDR1 LNHDA and CDR2 SQIVND (reference sequence). The CDR3 is 14 amino acids. CDR3 protein: CASNTGAANEKLFF. CDR3 sequence (DNA): TGTGCCAGTAACACAGGGGCGGCTAATGAAAAACTGTTTTTT.

The gene calls are TRBV6-2 or TRBV6-3 and TRBJ2-3; the D gene is possibly TRBD2 (6 bases). Trimming removed 5 bases at V and 2 bases at J, with 11 bases between. This CDR3 region has 14 residues. CDR1 and CDR2 (germline): MNHEY, SVGEGT. Here the CDR3 reads CASSRGRNTDTQYF. As DNA, the CDR3 is TGTGCCAGCAGTCGGGGGAGGAACACAGATACGCAGTATTTT.

This clone turned up a few times. The V gene is TRBV27, the J gene TRBJ1-6; no definite D call. Germline V gene lookup returns CDR1 MNHEY and CDR2 SMNVEV (reference sequence). Between the trimmed V and J ends, which lost 2 bases and 3 bases, there was a span of 5 bases. The CDR3 length is 14 residues. The CDR3 loop is CASSLQYYNSPLHF. CDR3 nucleotide sequence: TGTGCCAGCAGTTTACAGTACTATAATTCACCCCTCCACTTT.